This TCR beta chain came from a study of blood T cell repertoires in COVID-19. The overall study: The United States, Italy and Spain were the sources of the acute and convalescent COVID-19 samples. The cDNA or gDNA used as material had been derived from T cells, B-cell-depleted T cells, or PBMCs.

V was pared by 4 bases and J by 1 base, with 16 bases between. The V gene's germline CDR1 is SQVTM and CDR2 ANQGSEA. CDR3 size: 15 residues. In the original workflow: Counts of nucleated cells, estimated from reference gene primer amplification, were obtained. Repertoires were generated with immunoSEQ multiplex PCR, while TCRdb's copy carries only in-frame clones and drops some. V and J calls and clone size are given by that table; D and trimming were obtained from the DNA. The table includes around 51,000 clones, approximately 83% detected once. This clone has just a few counts. Sequenced sample: peripheral blood. The receptor was isolated from a woman of 80 years or more with acute or convalescent COVID-19. The chain couples TRBV29-1 to TRBJ1-1; no firm D call. The CDR3 region is CSVASAVRGNTEAFF. The CDR3 DNA reads TGCAGCGTTGCGTCGGCAGTTCGAGGGAACACTGAAGCTTTCTTT.